The subject of this entry is one T cell receptor (beta chain). Its antigen is unidentified. Cell sorting via CD45RO/CCR7/CD25/CD127/CD95/CD27 was performed to obtain CD4+ naive, central memory, regulatory and stem cell-like memory cells. Every sorted population was more than 95% pure. Investigators reverse transcribed all isolated RNA, so they sequenced expressed TCRB transcripts. Sequencing used immunoSEQ multiplex PCR; TCRdb keeps in-frame clones, though not all of them. Of 600,000 or so clones in the sample, approximately 13% are singletons; the top ten hold around 0.12%. The sample belongs to a study of beta chain features in type 1 diabetes. General observations from the study: For Type 1 diabetes patients, all four CD4+ subsets carried TCRB CDR3s that were moderately but significantly shorter. High TCR expression in some cells could lead to their over-representation in cDNA sequencing. More deletions and fewer insertions at VDJ junctions were seen in type 1 diabetes patients.

The sample taken for sequencing was naive CD4+ T cells from blood. The source of this sequence is a man in his thirties or forties with type 1 diabetes.

CDR3 in DNA: TGTGCCAGCAGCTACGCCGACAGGGACTATGGCTACACCTTC. Its protein is CASSYADRDYGYTF. V is TRBV5-6 and J is TRBJ1-2; 7 positions match TRBD1. V was clipped by 3 bases and J by 3 bases; unmatched bases: 5. The CDR3 is made up of 14 amino acids. Germline CDR1 is SGHDT and CDR2 is YYEEEE.